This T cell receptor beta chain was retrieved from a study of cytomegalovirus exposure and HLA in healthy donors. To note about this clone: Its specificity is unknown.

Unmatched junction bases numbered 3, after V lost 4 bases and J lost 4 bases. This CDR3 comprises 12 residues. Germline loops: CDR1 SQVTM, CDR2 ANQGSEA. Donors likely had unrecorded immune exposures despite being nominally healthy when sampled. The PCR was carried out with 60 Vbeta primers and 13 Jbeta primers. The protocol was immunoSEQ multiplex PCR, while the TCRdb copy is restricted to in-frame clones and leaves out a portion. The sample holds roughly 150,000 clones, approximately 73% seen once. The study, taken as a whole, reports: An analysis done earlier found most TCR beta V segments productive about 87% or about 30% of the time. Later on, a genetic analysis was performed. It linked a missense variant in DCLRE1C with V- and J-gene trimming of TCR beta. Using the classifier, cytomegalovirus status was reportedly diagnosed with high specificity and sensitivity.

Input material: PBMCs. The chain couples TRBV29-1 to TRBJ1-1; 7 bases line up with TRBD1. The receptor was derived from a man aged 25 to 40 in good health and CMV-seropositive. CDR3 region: CSVGRGPTEAFF. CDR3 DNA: TGCAGCGTTGGTAGGGGGCCCACTGAAGCTTTCTTT.